This T cell receptor beta chain was retrieved from a study of blood T cell repertoires in COVID-19. This CDR3 is 16 amino acids long. The junction had 8 bases not matched to a gene; V was cut back by 3 bases and J by 6 bases. Germline CDR1 and CDR2: SGHRS and YFSETQ. Measured with immunoSEQ multiplex PCR; TCRdb has only the in-frame clones, and not every one. The sample shows roughly 75,000 clones, approximately 85% of them seen only once. The rearrangement joins TRBV5-1 to TRBJ2-3; 12 nucleotides align to TRBD2. Input material: peripheral blood. This receptor was obtained from a man aged 50-60 years with COVID-19, enrolled during active disease. The CDR3: CASSSSSGRARDTQYF. The CDR3 DNA is TGCGCCAGCAGCTCTTCTAGCGGGAGGGCGAGGGATACGCAGTATTTT.